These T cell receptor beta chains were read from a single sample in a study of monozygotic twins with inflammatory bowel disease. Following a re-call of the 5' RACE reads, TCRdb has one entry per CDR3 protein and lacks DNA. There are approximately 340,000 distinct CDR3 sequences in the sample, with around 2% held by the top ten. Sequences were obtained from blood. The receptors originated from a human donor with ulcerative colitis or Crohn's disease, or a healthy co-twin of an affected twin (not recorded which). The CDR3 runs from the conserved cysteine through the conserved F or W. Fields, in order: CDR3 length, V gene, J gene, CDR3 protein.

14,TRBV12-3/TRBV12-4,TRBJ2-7,CASSLIARSYEQYF
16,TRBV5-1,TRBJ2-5,CASSSGLAASQETQYF
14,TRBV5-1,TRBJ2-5,CASSLAGDSETQYF
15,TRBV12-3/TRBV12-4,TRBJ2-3,CASLPGGPGTDTQYF
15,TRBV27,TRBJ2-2,CASTLGTGGTGELFF
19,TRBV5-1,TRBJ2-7,CASSPPSLTSAKSSYEQYF
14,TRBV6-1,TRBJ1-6,CASRTGTANSPLHF
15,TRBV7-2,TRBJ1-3,CASSLEVNSGNTIYF
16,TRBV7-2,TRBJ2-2,CASINPGTRNTGELFF
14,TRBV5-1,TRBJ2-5,CASSSGGSEETQYF
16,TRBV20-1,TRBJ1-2,CSARSALGSDRGGYTF
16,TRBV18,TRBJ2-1,CASSRNTPSSYNEQFF
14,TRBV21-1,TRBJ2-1,CASSSVRLQDEQFF